The present TCR beta chain was sequenced within a study of blood T cell repertoires in COVID-19. The assay was immunoSEQ multiplex PCR, and TCRdb's table has in-frame clones only and misses some. The sample yields 40,000 to 55,000 clones, 65% to 85% seen once. Germline V gene sequence: CDR1 SNHLY, CDR2 FYNNEI. Between the trimmed V and J ends, which lost 3 bases and 0 bases, there was a span of 13 bases. The CDR3 sequence is 16 residues long. The rearrangement joins TRBV2 to TRBJ2-3; no clear D gene. Sequencing was carried out using peripheral blood. The origin of this receptor is a man aged 50 or older with active COVID-19. The CDR3 DNA reads as TGTGCCAGCAGTGATTCCCTGTTGTCTAGCACAGATACGCAGTATTTT. It is translated as CASSDSLLSSTDTQYF. The variable domain in full, completed from reference TRBV2 and TRBJ2-3, reads EPEVTQTPSHQVTQMGQEVILRCVPISNHLYFYWYRQILGQKVEFLVSFYNNEISEKSEIFDDQFSVERPDGSNFTLKIRSTKLEDSAMYFCASSDSLLSSTDTQYFGPGTRLTVL.